These 23 T cell receptor beta chains were sequenced from one sample in a study of shared clonotypes between healthy human individuals. Sequenced by immunoSEQ multiplex PCR; TCRdb stores in-frame clones only, minus some. The table has 2 million to 2.5 million clones, nearly 97% seen once; the top ten hold more than 0.1%. Sequences were obtained from naive CD4+ T cells sorted from blood. Subset given: CD45RA+ positively selected. These receptor sequences come from a man between 18 and 29 years old in good health.

This sequence joins TRBV7-8 and TRBJ1-4; 7 bases agree with TRBD1. J gave up 5 bases and V 5 bases, and 5 bases lay outside the gene matches. Germline-derived CDR1 and CDR2 are SGHVS and FQNEAQ. CDR3 length equals 14 residues. The CDR3 is CASSPWDRNEKLFF. CDR3 bases: TGTGCCAGCAGCCCGTGGGACAGAAATGAAAAACTGTTTTTT.

The chain employs TRBV6-5 and TRBJ1-4, with 8 nucleotides matching TRBD1. This CDR3 has 14 amino acids. V shed 4 bases, J shed 8 bases, and the junction held 6 bases outside the gene matches. From germline, CDR1 is MNHEY and CDR2 SVGAGI. This chain's CDR3 is CASSFGQGGEKLFF. The CDR3 nucleotides read TGTGCCAGCAGTTTTGGACAGGGCGGCGAAAAACTGTTTTTT.

This chain connects TRBV29-1 to TRBJ1-1, with D unclear. Germline V gene lookup returns CDR1 SQVTM and CDR2 ANQGSEA. This CDR3 has 12 residues. V was shortened by 4 bases and J by 4 bases, with 10 bases between the two germline ends. The CDR3 DNA is TGCAGCGTTGGCATGTTAGTCACTGAAGCTTTCTTT. Translation: CSVGMLVTEAFF.

The rearrangement joins TRBV18 to TRBJ2-7, with D perhaps TRBD1 (6 bases). V was cut by 8 bases and J by 6 bases, with 17 bases left in between. Germline assignment: CDR1 KGHSH and CDR2 LQKENI. This CDR3 region has 13 residues. CDR3 amino acids: CASKPGLDSEQYF. Written as DNA, the CDR3 is TGTGCCAGCAAGCCAGGGTTGGACAGCGAGCAGTACTTC.

The rearrangement joins TRBV19 to TRBJ2-1; the D gene is possibly TRBD1 (6 bases). The CDR3 runs 15 residues. In germline, CDR1 is LNHDA, CDR2 SQIVND (reference sequence). With 7 bases removed from V and 6 bases from J, the gap between germline ends came to 19 bases. CDR3 in amino acids: CASIAQGPLGNEQFF. CDR3 nucleotide sequence: TGTGCCAGTATCGCACAGGGCCCCCTTGGCAATGAGCAGTTCTTC. Full variable domain (remainder filled in from reference TRBV19 and TRBJ2-1): DGGITQSPKYLFRKEGQNVTLSCEQNLNHDAMYWYRQDPGQGLRLIYYSQIVNDFQKGDIAEGYSVSREKKESFPLTVTSAQKNPTAFYLCASIAQGPLGNEQFFGPGTRLTVL.

A note on this clone: The sample has other DNA sequences that encode this CDR3 too. The chain has TRBV18 and TRBJ2-3, with D perhaps TRBD2 (5 bases). CDR3 length equals 14 residues. CDR1 and CDR2 from the germline V gene are KGHSH and LQKENI. The V end was cut by 2 bases, the J end by 1 base, with 7 bases between. In nucleotides, the CDR3 is TGTGCCAGCTCACCAGCGGGCGGCACAGATACGCAGTATTTT. This gives the protein CASSPAGGTDTQYF.

The gene calls are TRBV2 and TRBJ2-1, with D maybe TRBD2 (5 bases). Per germline, CDR1 SNHLY and CDR2 FYNNEI. The CDR3 consists of 16 residues. Trimming left V 6 bases short and J 0 bases short, with 15 bases between. CDR3 DNA sequence: TGTGCCAGCAGAGTTTCCCTAGGGAGCTCCTACAATGAGCAGTTCTTC. Protein sequence: CASRVSLGSSYNEQFF.

V and J are TRBV4-1 and TRBJ2-4, with 11 bases that match TRBD2. Germline V CDR1 and CDR2: MGHRA, YSYEKL. V shed 1 base, J shed 3 bases, and the junction held 8 bases outside the gene matches. The CDR3 loop spans 18 amino acids. CDR3 in DNA: TGCGCCAGCAGCCAAGGATTAGCGGGGGGGCGCGGCAAAAACATTCAGTACTTC. Translated, it gives CASSQGLAGGRGKNIQYF.

This chain links TRBV11-2 with TRBJ1-3; no definite D call. V was clipped by 5 bases and J by 4 bases, with 6 bases between them. This CDR3 comprises 12 residues. In germline, CDR1 is SGHAT, CDR2 FQNNGV. CDR3 DNA sequence: TGTGCCAGCAGCCTACGAGGAAACACCATATATTTT. Amino acids: CASSLRGNTIYF. Filled out from reference TRBV11-2 and TRBJ1-3, the complete variable domain reads EAGVAQSPRYKIIEKRQSVAFWCNPISGHATLYWYQQILGQGPKLLIQFQNNGVVDDSQLPKDRFSAERLKGVDSTLKIQPAKLEDSAVYLCASSLRGNTIYFGEGSWLTVV.

This clone was seen only once. The chain links TRBV19 to TRBJ2-5; a possible D gene is TRBD2 (5 bases). Germline V CDR1 and CDR2: LNHDA, SQIVND (reference sequence). V was pared by 7 bases and J by 4 bases, with 13 bases between. The CDR3 totals 13 residues. In nucleotides, the CDR3 is TGTGCCAGTACTCCTCCCGGAGGAGAGACCCAGTACTTC. Protein product: CASTPPGGETQYF.

The CDR3 nucleotides are TGTGCCAGCAGGGACAGGCGAAGCTCCTACGAGCAGTACTTC. Translation gives CASRDRRSSYEQYF. This rearrangement joins TRBV2 to TRBJ2-7; 7 bases match TRBD1. Trimming at V came to 6 bases and at J to 0 bases, leaving 5 bases not matched to a gene. The CDR3 covers 14 residues. Germline CDR1 reads SNHLY; CDR2 reads FYNNEI.

The chain carries TRBV5-6 and TRBJ1-2; 7 bases fit TRBD1. CDR1 is SGHDT, CDR2 YYEEEE, per germline. J lost 2 bases, V lost 2 bases, and 3 bases had no gene match. This CDR3 region has 14 residues. The DNA for the CDR3 is TGTGCCAGCAGCTTCAGGGGGGGCAACTATGGCTACACCTTC. Translation: CASSFRGGNYGYTF.

The chain combines TRBV6-1 with TRBJ1-5, with a tentative D call TRBD1 (5 bases). Per the germline V gene, CDR1 is MNHNS and CDR2 is SASEGT. V shed 9 bases and J shed 1 base, with 13 bases lying between them. The CDR3 covers 14 residues. Here the CDR3 reads CASSSDTSNQPQHF. CDR3 bases: TGTGCCAGTTCCTCGGACACAAGCAATCAGCCCCAGCATTTT.

A single count supports this clone. The CDR3 coding sequence is TGTGCCAGCAGGGGGACAGGGAATGAGCAGTTCTTC. This gives the protein CASRGTGNEQFF. The chain is built from TRBV6-1 and TRBJ2-1; 9 nucleotides match TRBD1. V trimming: 6 bases; J trimming: 7 bases; junction bases outside the gene matches: 1. Germline lookup yields CDR1 MNHNS and CDR2 SASEGT. The CDR3 extends over 12 amino acids.

The chain recombines TRBV27 with TRBJ2-5; a possible D gene is TRBD1 (6 bases). The CDR3 extends over 13 amino acids. Looked up from germline, CDR1 is MNHEY and CDR2 is SMNVEV (reference sequence). V lost 6 bases and J 2 bases, leaving 10 bases between the germline ends. CDR3 nucleotide sequence: TGTGCCAGCAGACGTGGACAGCAAGAGACCCAGTACTTC. Protein: CASRRGQQETQYF.

The chain carries TRBV7-9 and TRBJ2-5; 9 bases align to TRBD2. Germline loops: CDR1 SEHNR, CDR2 FQNEAQ (reference sequence). V shed 8 bases, J shed 4 bases, and the junction held 8 bases outside the gene matches. The CDR3 spans 14 residues. This CDR3 reads CASALAGVVETQYF. The CDR3 DNA reads as TGTGCCAGCGCCTTAGCGGGAGTAGTAGAGACCCAGTACTTC.

The J gene is TRBJ1-1, the V gene TRBV4-3; D not resolved. V lost 0 bases, J lost 4 bases, and 9 bases lay in between. The CDR3 contains 14 residues. Germline lookup yields CDR1 LGHNA and CDR2 YSLEER. This CDR3 is CASSQEGGVTEAFF. DNA for the CDR3: TGCGCCAGCAGCCAAGAGGGTGGCGTCACTGAAGCTTTCTTT.

There are a few counts of this clone. This CDR3 is also generated by other DNA sequences in the sample. The rearrangement joins TRBV5-1 to TRBJ1-5, with D unresolved. There are 13 residues in the CDR3. V was trimmed by 0 bases and J by 5 bases, leaving 6 bases between them. Germline CDR1 is SGHRS and CDR2 is YFSETQ. Written as DNA, the CDR3 is TGCGCCAGCAGCTTGGGCGGGGATCAGCCCCAGCATTTT. Protein product: CASSLGGDQPQHF.

The V call is TRBV27, the J call TRBJ2-3; TRBD2 is a possible D gene (5 bases). V was cut by 2 bases and J by 6 bases, with 9 bases left in between. This CDR3 has 13 amino acids. Per germline, CDR1 MNHEY and CDR2 SMNVEV (reference sequence). CDR3 sequence (DNA): TGTGCCAGCAGTTTACGGGATCTGGATACGCAGTATTTT. It codes for CASSLRDLDTQYF.

The genes are TRBV7-2 and TRBJ2-7; maybe TRBD2 (6 bases). Trimming shortened V by 0 bases and J by 6 bases, and 9 bases separated the two germline ends. This CDR3 contains 13 residues. The germline gives CDR1 SGHTA, CDR2 FQGNSA. This chain's CDR3 is CASSLASGFEQYF. The CDR3 DNA is TGTGCCAGCAGCTTAGCGAGCGGGTTCGAGCAGTACTTC.

About this clone itself: This same CDR3 is encoded by further DNA sequences in the sample. The chain is built from TRBV5-1 and TRBJ1-1; no firm D call. The CDR3 is 13 residues long. V lost 4 bases, J lost 1 base, and 8 bases lay in between. CDR1 SGHRS and CDR2 YFSETQ come from the germline V gene. The CDR3 sequence: CASSLGENTEAFF. The CDR3 DNA reads as TGCGCCAGCAGCCTTGGGGAGAACACTGAAGCTTTCTTT.

The J gene is TRBJ1-1, the V gene TRBV29-1; maybe TRBD1 (5 bases). The V end lost 5 bases, the J end lost 2 bases, and 12 bases lay between the germline ends. CDR1 and CDR2 (germline): SQVTM, ANQGSEA. There are 13 residues in the CDR3. For the CDR3, the DNA is TGCAGCGTTACCCTCGGGACCAACACTGAAGCTTTCTTT. This sequence encodes CSVTLGTNTEAFF.

About this clone: This same CDR3 is encoded by further DNA sequences in the sample. The chain links TRBV5-1 to TRBJ1-1; D is uncertain. V was trimmed by 4 bases and J by 1 base, leaving 8 bases between them. Germline CDR1 reads SGHRS; CDR2 reads YFSETQ. This CDR3 region has 13 residues. The CDR3 DNA is TGCGCCAGCAGCCTGATAGGGAACACTGAAGCTTTCTTT. Translated: CASSLIGNTEAFF.